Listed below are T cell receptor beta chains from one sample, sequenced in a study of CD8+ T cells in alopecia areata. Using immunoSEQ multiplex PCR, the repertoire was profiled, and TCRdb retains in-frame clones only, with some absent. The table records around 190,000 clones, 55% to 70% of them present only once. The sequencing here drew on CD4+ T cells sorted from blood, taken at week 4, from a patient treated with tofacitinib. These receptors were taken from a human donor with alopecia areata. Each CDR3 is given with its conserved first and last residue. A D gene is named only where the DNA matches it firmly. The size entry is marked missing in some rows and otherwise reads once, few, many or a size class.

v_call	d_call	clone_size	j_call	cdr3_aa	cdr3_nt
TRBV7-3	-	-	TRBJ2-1	CASSFNRYNEQFF	TGTGCCAGCAGCTTTAACCGCTACAATGAGCAGTTCTTC
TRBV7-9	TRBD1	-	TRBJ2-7	CASSSLARTGPDEQYF	TGTGCCAGCAGCTCACTAGCACGGACAGGGCCGGACGAGCAGTACTTC
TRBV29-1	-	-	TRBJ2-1	CSAGRESHNEQFF	TGCAGCGCGGGAAGGGAGAGCCACAATGAGCAGTTCTTC
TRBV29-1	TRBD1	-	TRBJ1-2	CSAFDRAYGYTF	TGCAGCGCCTTCGACAGGGCCTATGGCTACACCTTC
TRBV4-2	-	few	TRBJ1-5	CASSQDRAQNNQPQHF	TGTGCCAGCAGCCAAGATCGAGCACAGAATAATCAGCCCCAGCATTTT
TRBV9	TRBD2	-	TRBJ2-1	CASSVLAGEVYEQFF	TGTGCCAGCAGCGTTCTAGCGGGAGAGGTTTATGAGCAGTTCTTC
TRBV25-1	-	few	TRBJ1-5	CASSDGQSPNQPQHF	TGTGCCAGCAGTGACGGACAGAGTCCCAATCAGCCCCAGCATTTT
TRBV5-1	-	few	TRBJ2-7	CASSPDGYEQYF	TGCGCCAGCAGCCCGGATGGCTACGAGCAGTACTTC
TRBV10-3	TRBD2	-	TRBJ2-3	CAIGLAESDTQYF	TGTGCCATCGGACTAGCGGAGTCAGATACGCAGTATTTT
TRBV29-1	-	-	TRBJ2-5	CSVEEETQYF	TGCAGCGTTGAAGAGGAGACCCAGTACTTC
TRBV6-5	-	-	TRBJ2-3	CASSPGTTSTDTQYF	TGTGCCAGCAGCCCCGGGACAACTAGCACAGATACGCAGTATTTT
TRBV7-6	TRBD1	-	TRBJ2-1	CASSARPGQYNEQFF	TGTGCCAGCAGCGCCAGGCCGGGACAGTACAATGAGCAGTTCTTC
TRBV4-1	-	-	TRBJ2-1	CASSRRGKQFF	TGCGCCAGCAGCCGCCGGGGGAAGCAGTTCTTC
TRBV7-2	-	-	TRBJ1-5	CASSLGHIQPQHF	TGTGCCAGCAGCCTGGGGCACATCCAGCCCCAGCATTTT
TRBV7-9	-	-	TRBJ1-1	CASSPTGGLNTEAFF	TGTGCCAGCAGCCCAACCGGTGGGCTGAACACTGAAGCTTTCTTT
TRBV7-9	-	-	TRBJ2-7	CASSLIPATKSYEQYF	TGTGCCAGCAGCTTAATCCCGGCGACTAAGTCCTACGAGCAGTACTTC
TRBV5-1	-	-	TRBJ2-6	CASTSSVSGANVLTF	TGCGCCAGCACCTCGTCGGTATCTGGGGCCAACGTCCTGACTTTC
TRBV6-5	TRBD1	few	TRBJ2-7	CASSRVQGEQYF	TGTGCCAGCAGCCGGGTACAGGGGGAGCAGTACTTC
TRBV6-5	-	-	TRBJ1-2	CASTGHRANYGYTF	TGTGCCAGCACTGGCCATCGAGCTAACTATGGCTACACCTTC
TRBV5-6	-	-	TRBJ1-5	CASSPRQFNQPQHF	TGTGCCAGCAGCCCTAGACAGTTCAATCAGCCCCAGCATTTT
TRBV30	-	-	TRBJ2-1	CAWSPPGYSYNEQFF	TGTGCCTGGAGTCCTCCGGGATACTCCTACAATGAGCAGTTCTTC
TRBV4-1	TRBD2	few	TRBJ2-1	CASSVRTSGSYNEQFF	TGCGCCAGCAGCGTGAGGACTAGCGGCTCCTACAATGAGCAGTTCTTC